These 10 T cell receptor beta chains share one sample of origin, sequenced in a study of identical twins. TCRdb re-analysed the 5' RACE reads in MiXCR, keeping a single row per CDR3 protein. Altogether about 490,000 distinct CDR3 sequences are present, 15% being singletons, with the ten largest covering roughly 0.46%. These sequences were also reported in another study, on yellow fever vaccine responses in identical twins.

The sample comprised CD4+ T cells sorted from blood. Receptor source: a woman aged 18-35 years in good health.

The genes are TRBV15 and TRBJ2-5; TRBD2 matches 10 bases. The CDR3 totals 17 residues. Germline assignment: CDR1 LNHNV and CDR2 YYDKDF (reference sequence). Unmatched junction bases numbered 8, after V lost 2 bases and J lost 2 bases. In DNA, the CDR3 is TGTGCCACCAGCAGAAAAGGGCTAGCGGGGGCACAAGAGACCCAGTACTTC. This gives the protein CATSRKGLAGAQETQYF. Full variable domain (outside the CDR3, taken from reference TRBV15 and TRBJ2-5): DAMVIQNPRYQVTQFGKPVTLSCSQTLNHNVMYWYQQKSSQAPKLLFHYYDKDFNNEADTPDNFQSRRPNTSFCFLDIRSPGLGDTAMYLCATSRKGLAGAQETQYFGPGTRLLVL.

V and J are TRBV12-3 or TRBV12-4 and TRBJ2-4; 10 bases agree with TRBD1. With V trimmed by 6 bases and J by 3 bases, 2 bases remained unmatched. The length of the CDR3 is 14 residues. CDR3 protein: CASRWTGGKNIQYF. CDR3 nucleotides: TGTGCCAGCAGGTGGACAGGGGGCAAAAACATTCAGTACTTC.

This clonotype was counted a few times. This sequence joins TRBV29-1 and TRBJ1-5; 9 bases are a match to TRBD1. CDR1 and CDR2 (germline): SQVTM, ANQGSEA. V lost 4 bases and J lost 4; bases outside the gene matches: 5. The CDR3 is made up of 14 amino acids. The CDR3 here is CSVASGTGNQPQHF. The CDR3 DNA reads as TGCAGCGTTGCCTCCGGGACAGGGAATCAGCCCCAGCATTTT.

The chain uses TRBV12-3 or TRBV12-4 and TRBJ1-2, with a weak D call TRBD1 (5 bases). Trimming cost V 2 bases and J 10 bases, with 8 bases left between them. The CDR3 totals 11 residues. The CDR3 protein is CASSLRGVYTF. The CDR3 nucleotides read TGTGCCAGCAGTTTACGGGGCGTCTACACCTTC.

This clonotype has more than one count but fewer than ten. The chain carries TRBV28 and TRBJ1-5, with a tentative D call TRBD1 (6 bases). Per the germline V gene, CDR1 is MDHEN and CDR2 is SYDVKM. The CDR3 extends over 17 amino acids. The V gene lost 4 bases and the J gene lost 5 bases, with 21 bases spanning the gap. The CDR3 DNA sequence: TGTGCCAGCAGTTCCATAGGCATACAGGGTGGAGATCAGCCCCAGCATTTT. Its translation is CASSSIGIQGGDQPQHF.

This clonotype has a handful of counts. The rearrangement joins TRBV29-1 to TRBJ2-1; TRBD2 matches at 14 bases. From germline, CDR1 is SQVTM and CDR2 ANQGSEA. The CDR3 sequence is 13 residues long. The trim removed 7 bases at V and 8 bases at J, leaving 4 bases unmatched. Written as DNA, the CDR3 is TGCAGCGCTCTGGGACTAGCGGGGGATGAGCAGTTCTTC. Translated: CSALGLAGDEQFF.

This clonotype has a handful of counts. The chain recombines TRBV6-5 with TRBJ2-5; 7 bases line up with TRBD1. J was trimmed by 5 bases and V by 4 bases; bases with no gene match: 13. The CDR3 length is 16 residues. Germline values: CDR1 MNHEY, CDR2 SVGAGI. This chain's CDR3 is CASSFPSGTERETQYF. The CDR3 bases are TGTGCCAGCAGTTTTCCTTCGGGGACAGAGAGGGAGACCCAGTACTTC.

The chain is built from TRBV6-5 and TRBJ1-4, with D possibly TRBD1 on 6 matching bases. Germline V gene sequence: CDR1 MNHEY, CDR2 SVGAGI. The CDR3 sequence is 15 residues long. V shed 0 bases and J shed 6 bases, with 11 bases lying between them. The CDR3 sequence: CASSYSGTPDEKLFF. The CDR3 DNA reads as TGTGCCAGCAGTTACTCGGGGACACCAGATGAAAAACTGTTTTTT.

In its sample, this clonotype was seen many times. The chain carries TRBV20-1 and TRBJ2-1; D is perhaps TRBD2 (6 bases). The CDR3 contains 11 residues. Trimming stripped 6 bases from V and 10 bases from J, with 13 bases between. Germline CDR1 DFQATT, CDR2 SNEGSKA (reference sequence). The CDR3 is CSARGVGEQFF. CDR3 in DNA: TGCAGTGCCCGCGGGGTAGGGGAGCAGTTCTTC.

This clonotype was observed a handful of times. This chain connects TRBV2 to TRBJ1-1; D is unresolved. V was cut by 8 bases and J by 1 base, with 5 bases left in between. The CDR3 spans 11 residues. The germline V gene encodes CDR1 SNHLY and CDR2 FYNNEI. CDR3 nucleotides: TGTGCCAGCGTAGGGAACACTGAAGCTTTCTTT. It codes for CASVGNTEAFF.